The entry that follows covers one TCR beta chain sequence. The data belong to a study of CD8 T cells in Susac syndrome. The CDR3 consists of 13 residues. Germline assignment: CDR1 KGHDR and CDR2 SFDVKD. The V gene end was trimmed by 4 bases and the J gene end by 9 bases; junction bases not matched to a gene: 2. With random hexamers, reverse transcription was performed on roughly 0.45 to 1 ug of RNA. The TCR beta CDR3 was amplified by immunoSEQ multiplex PCR across 54 Vbeta, 13 Jbeta. Using its own MiXCR run on the immunoSEQ multiplex PCR reads, TCRdb lists one record per CDR3 protein. The data show about 130,000 distinct CDR3 sequences, roughly 94% seen once. Sequencing of TCR beta was performed on blood CD8+ T cells and on blood CD4+ T cells.

Sequenced sample: CD4+ T cells from PBMCs. This TCR came from a human donor with multiple sclerosis. The chain has TRBV24-1 and TRBJ1-6; 7 bases align to TRBD1. The CDR3 spells CATSEGGGSPLHF. The CDR3 coding sequence is TGTGCCACCAGTGAAGGGGGCGGTTCACCCCTCCACTTT.